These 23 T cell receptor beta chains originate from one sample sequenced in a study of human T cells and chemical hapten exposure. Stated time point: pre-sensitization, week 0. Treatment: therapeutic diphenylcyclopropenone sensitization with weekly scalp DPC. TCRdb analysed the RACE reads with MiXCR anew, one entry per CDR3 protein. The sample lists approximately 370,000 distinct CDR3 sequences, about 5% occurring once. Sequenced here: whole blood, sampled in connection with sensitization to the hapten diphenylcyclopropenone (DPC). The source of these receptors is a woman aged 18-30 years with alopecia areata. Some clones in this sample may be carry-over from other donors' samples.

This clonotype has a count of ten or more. DNA for the CDR3: TGTGCCAGCAGCCCTGACAGGGGAAACACCATATATTTT. Translating gives CASSPDRGNTIYF. The chain uses TRBV7-2 and TRBJ1-3, with a possible D match to TRBD1 (6 bases). Germline V gene lookup returns CDR1 SGHTA and CDR2 FQGNSA. The CDR3 length is 13 residues. Trimming shortened V by 5 bases and J by 4 bases, and 9 bases separated the two germline ends.

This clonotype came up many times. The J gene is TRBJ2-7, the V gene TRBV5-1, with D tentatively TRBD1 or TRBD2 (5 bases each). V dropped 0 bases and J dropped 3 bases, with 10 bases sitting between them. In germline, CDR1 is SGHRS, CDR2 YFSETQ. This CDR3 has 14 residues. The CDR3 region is CASSLDGASYEQYF. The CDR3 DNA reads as TGCGCCAGCAGCTTGGACGGGGCCAGCTACGAGCAGTACTTC.

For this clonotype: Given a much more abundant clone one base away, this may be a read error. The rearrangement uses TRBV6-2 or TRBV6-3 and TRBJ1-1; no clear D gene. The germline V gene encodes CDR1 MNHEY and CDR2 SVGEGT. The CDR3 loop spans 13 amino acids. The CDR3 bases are TGTGCCAGCAGTTGGACCCATAACACTGAAGTTTTCTTT. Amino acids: CASSWTHNTEVFF.

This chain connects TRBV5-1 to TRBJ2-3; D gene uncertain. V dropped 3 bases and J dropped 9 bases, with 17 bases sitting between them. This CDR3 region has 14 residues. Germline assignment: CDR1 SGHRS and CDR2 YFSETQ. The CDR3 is CASSSGGGIGTQYF. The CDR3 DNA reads TGCGCCAGCAGCTCAGGCGGTGGAATAGGGACGCAGTATTTT.

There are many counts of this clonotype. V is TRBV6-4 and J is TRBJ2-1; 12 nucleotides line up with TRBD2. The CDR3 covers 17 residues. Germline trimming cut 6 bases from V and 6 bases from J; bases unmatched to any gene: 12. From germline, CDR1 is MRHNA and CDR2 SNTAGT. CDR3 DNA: TGTGCCAGCAGCAGGACTAGCGGGGAAATAGGAGGCAATGAGCAGTTCTTC. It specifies CASSRTSGEIGGNEQFF.

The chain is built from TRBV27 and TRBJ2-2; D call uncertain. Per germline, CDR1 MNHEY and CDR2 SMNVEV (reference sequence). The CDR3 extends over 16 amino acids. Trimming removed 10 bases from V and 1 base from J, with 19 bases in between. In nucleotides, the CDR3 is TGTGCCACCTGGCCCTTGGGTGCAGAGAACACCGGGGAGCTGTTTTTT. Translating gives CATWPLGAENTGELFF.

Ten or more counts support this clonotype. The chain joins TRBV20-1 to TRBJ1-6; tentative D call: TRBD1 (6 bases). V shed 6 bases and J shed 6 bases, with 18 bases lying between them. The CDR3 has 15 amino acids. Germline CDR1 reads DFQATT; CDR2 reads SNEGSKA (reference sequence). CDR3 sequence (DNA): TGCAGTGCCCCGATCACGGGGGCCGTTAATTCACCCCTCCACTTT. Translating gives CSAPITGAVNSPLHF.

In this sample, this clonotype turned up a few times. The CDR3 DNA reads TGTGCCAGCAGCTTAGTCGCCGGGACAGGGGGATATGGCTACACCTTC. Residues: CASSLVAGTGGYGYTF. The chain is built from TRBV13 and TRBJ1-2; 11 nucleotides match TRBD1. This CDR3 comprises 16 residues. Trimming took 1 base from V and 5 from J; bases not matched to a gene: 6. Germline CDR1 PRHDT, CDR2 FYEKMQ (reference sequence).

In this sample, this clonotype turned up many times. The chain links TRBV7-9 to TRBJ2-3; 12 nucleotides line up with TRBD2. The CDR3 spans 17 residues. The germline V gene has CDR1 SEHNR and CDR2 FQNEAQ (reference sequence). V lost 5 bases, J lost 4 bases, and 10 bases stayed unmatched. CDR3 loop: CASSPPSGGGGADTQYF. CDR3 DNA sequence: TGTGCCAGCAGCCCCCCTAGCGGGGGGGGAGGGGCAGATACGCAGTATTTT.

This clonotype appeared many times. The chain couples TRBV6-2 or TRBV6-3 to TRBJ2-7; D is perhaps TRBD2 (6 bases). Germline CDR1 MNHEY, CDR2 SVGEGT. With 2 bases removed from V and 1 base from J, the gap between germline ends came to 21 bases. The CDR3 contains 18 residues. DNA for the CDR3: TGTGCCAGCAGTTACCCGACAAGCTGGAGCGGGCCTTCCTACGAGCAGTACTTC. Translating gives CASSYPTSWSGPSYEQYF.

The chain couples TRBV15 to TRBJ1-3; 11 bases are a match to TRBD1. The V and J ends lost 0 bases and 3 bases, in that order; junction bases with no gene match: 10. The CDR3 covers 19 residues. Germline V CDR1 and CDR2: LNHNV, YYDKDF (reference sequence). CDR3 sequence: CATSRDLNGQGAYGNTIYF. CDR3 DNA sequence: TGTGCCACCAGCAGAGATCTTAATGGACAGGGGGCTTATGGAAACACCATATATTTT.

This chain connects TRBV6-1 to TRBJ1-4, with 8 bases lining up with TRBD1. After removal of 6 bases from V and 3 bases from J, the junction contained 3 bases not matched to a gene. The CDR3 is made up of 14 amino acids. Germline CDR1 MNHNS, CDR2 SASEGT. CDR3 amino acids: CASRTGAANEKLFF. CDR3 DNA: TGTGCCAGCAGGACAGGGGCCGCTAATGAAAAACTGTTTTTT.

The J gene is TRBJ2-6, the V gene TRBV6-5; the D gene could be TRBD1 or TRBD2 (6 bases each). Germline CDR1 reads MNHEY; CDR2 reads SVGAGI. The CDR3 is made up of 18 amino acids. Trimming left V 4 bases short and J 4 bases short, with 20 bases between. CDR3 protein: CASSSNHYRDSGANVLTF. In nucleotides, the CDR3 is TGTGCCAGCAGTTCCAACCATTACAGGGACTCCGGGGCCAACGTCCTGACTTTC.

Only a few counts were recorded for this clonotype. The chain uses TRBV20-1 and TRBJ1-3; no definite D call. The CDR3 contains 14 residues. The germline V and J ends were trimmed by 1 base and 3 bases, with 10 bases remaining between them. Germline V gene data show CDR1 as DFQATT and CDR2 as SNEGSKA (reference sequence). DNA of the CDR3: TGCAGTGCTAGAGCTGTTGGGTATGGAAACACCATATATTTT. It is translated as CSARAVGYGNTIYF.

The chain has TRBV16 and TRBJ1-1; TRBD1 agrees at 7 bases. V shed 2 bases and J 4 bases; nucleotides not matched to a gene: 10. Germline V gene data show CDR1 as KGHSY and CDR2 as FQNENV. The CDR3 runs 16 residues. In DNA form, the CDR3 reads TGTGCCAGCAGCCAAATCGGAGGGGGCTTGGGCACTGAAGCTTTCTTT. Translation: CASSQIGGGLGTEAFF.

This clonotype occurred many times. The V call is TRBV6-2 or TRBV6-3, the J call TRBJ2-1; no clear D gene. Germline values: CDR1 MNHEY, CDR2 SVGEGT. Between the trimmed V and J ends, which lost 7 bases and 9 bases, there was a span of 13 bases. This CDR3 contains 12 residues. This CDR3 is CASTHQIGEQFF. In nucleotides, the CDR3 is TGTGCCAGCACCCACCAGATTGGTGAGCAGTTCTTC.

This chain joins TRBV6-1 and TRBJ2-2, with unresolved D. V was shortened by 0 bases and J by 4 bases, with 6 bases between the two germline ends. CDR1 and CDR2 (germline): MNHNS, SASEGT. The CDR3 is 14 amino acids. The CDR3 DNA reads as TGTGCCAGCAGTGAAGCCCTGATCACCGGGGAGCTGTTTTTT. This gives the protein CASSEALITGELFF.

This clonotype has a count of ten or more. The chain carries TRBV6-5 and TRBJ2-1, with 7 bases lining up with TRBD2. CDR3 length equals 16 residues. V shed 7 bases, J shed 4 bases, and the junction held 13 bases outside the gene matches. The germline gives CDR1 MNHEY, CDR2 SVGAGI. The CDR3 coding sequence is TGTGCCAGCACCCCAGAAGGACCTAGCGGATACAATGAGCAGTTCTTC. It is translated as CASTPEGPSGYNEQFF.

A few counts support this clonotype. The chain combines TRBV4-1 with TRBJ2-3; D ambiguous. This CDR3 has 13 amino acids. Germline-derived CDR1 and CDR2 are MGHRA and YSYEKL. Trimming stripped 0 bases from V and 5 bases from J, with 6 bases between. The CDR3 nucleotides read TGCGCCAGCAGCCAAGAAATACGAGATACGCAGTATTTT. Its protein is CASSQEIRDTQYF.

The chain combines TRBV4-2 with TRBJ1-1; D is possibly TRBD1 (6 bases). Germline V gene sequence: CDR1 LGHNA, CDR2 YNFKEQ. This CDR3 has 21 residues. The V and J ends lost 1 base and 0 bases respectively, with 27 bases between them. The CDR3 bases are TGTGCCAGCAGCCAAGGGCCCCGGGGTTCCCATACAGGGACCGTGAACACTGAAGCTTTCTTT. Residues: CASSQGPRGSHTGTVNTEAFF.

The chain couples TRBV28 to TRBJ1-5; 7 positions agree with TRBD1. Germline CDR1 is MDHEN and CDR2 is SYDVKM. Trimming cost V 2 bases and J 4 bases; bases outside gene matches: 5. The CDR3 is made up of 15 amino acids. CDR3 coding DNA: TGTGCCAGCAGTTTAACTCGGGACAGAAATCAGCCCCAGCATTTT. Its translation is CASSLTRDRNQPQHF.

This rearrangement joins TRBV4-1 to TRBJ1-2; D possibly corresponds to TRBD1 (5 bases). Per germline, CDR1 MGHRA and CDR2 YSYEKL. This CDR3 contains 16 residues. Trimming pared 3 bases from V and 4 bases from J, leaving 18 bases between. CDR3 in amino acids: CASSQGRYNTGYGYTF. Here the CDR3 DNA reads TGCGCCAGCAGCCAGGGACGCTATAATACAGGCTATGGCTACACCTTC.

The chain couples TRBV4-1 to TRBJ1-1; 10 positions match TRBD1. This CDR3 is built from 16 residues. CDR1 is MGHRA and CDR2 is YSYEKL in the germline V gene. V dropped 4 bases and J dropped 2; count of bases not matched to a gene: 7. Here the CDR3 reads CASSRTGTGANTEAFF. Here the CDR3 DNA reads TGCGCCAGCAGCCGAACCGGGACAGGGGCTAACACTGAAGCTTTCTTT.